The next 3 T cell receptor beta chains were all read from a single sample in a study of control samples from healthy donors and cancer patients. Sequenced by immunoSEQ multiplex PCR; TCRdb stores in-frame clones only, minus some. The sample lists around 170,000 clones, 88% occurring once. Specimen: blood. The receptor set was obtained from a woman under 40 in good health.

CDR3 sequence: CASRYRFGREKLFF. CDR3 in DNA: TGTGCCAGCAGGTACAGGTTCGGTCGAGAAAAACTGTTTTTT. This chain uses TRBV6-5 with TRBJ1-4; D is possibly TRBD1 (5 bases). V was shortened by 6 bases and J by 8 bases, with 16 bases between the two germline ends. From germline, CDR1 is MNHEY and CDR2 SVGAGI. CDR3 length: 14 amino acids.

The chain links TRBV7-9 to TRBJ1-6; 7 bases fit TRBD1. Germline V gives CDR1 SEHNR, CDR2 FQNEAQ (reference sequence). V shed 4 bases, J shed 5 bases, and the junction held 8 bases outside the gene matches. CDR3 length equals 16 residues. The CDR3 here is CASSSRRDSNNSPLHF. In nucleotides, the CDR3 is TGTGCCAGCAGCTCACGCCGGGACAGCAATAATTCACCCCTCCACTTT.

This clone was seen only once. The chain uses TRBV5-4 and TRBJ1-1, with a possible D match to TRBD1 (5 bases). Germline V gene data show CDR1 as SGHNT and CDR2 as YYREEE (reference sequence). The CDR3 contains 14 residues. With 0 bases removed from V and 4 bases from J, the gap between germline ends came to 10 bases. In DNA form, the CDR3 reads TGTGCCAGCAGCTTGGGGGGGTTGGCCACTGAAGCTTTCTTT. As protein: CASSLGGLATEAFF.